The 4 T cell receptor beta chains in this list originate from one sample, sequenced in a study of T cells in Graves' hyperthyroidism and ophthalmopathy (dated by TCRdb to 2018 to 2020). The library was generated by multiplex PCR. This sample was sequenced with an Illumina HiSeq 2000. Amplification of TCR beta CDR3 regions was carried out from RNA transcripts. The first round of RT-PCR for the TCR CDR3 was performed with the HTBI primer set and the Qiagen OneStep RT-PCR kit. Through fastp at Q25 and MiXCR, TCRdb rebuilt clones from the public reads, retaining in-frame beta chains. Every CDR3 protein is listed once, alongside the most common genes and DNA of its rows. Across this sample there are 300,000 or so distinct CDR3 sequences, with roughly 15% seen only once. Roughly 31% of the sample goes to the ten largest clones. The sample comprised blood. The receptors originated from a man aged 30 to 45 with Graves' hyperthyroidism.

This clonotype occurred a few times. The V and J genes are TRBV9 and TRBJ2-7; D is ambiguous. The CDR3 loop spans 15 amino acids. Germline-derived CDR1 and CDR2 are SGDLS and YYNGEE. Trimming took 0 bases from V and 4 from J, leaving 14 bases between them. The CDR3 DNA sequence: TGTGCCAGCAGCGTAGGTTCCCACGGGTGGTACGAGCAGTACTTC. Translation: CASSVGSHGWYEQYF.

This sequence joins TRBV19 and TRBJ2-3; the match to TRBD2 covers 8 bases. The CDR3 is 11 residues long. V shed 9 bases and J 6 bases; nucleotides not matched to a gene: 2. Germline CDR1 and CDR2: LNHDA and SQIVND (reference sequence). CDR3 protein: CASGGGDTQYF. CDR3 DNA: TGTGCCAGCGGGGGGGGTGATACGCAGTATTTT.

The table lists this clonotype with a few counts. The J gene is TRBJ2-1, the V gene TRBV13, with 7 bases fitting TRBD2. The CDR3 totals 15 residues. V trimming: 5 bases; J trimming: 7 bases; junction bases outside the gene matches: 11. Germline V gene data show CDR1 as PRHDT and CDR2 as FYEKMQ (reference sequence). The CDR3 nucleotides read TGTGCCAGCAGCCTCGGGACTATCGGGGTTAATGAGCAGTTCTTC. Encoded protein: CASSLGTIGVNEQFF.

The CDR3 DNA reads TGCAGTGCTAGGGGATCTAGCGGGAACGTTTACAATGAGCAGTTCTTC. Translating gives CSARGSSGNVYNEQFF. The chain recombines TRBV20-1 with TRBJ2-1; TRBD2 agrees at 9 bases. The CDR3 loop spans 16 amino acids. The germline CDR1 and CDR2 sequences are DFQATT and SNEGSKA (reference sequence). The V segment lost 3 bases and the J segment 4 bases; nucleotides outside the gene matches: 10.